Presented here are 27 T cell receptor beta chains from one specimen sequenced in a study of blood T cell repertoires in COVID-19. Profiling relied on immunoSEQ multiplex PCR, and the TCRdb table lists in-frame clones only, not all of them. The repertoire consists of some 360,000 clones, with roughly 86% occurring once and the leading ten covering 0.85% to 1.3%. Sequenced: PBMCs or T cells enriched from blood (not recorded which). The origin of the receptors is a woman aged 25 to 39 who had been exposed to COVID-19.

The V call is TRBV11-3, the J call TRBJ1-1, with 9 bases matching TRBD1. The J segment lost 5 bases and the V segment lost 4 bases, leaving 11 bases of the junction unmatched. CDR1 and CDR2 (germline): SGHNT, YENEEA. The CDR3 length is 16 residues. The CDR3 sequence: CASSSTGGARGTEAFF. CDR3 sequence (DNA): TGTGCCAGCAGCTCTACAGGGGGCGCCCGGGGAACTGAAGCTTTCTTT.

The rearrangement uses TRBV28 and TRBJ1-5; tentative D call: TRBD1 (5 bases). Per germline, CDR1 MDHEN and CDR2 SYDVKM. The CDR3 covers 15 residues. V lost 10 bases and J 9 bases, leaving 25 bases between the germline ends. The CDR3 sequence: CAITFDRTIGGPQHF. CDR3 in DNA: TGTGCCATCACATTTGACCGAACCATCGGGGGGCCCCAGCATTTT.

The rearrangement links TRBV18 to TRBJ2-7, with 7 bases aligning to TRBD1. The CDR3 runs 15 residues. Germline values: CDR1 KGHSH, CDR2 LQKENI. J was trimmed by 2 bases and V by 1 base; bases with no gene match: 5. CDR3 sequence reads: CASSPQRDSPYEQYF. In DNA, the CDR3 is TGTGCCAGCTCACCACAAAGGGACAGTCCCTACGAGCAGTACTTC.

This rearrangement joins TRBV18 to TRBJ2-7; TRBD1 is a possible D gene (6 bases). This CDR3 comprises 14 residues. Per germline, CDR1 KGHSH and CDR2 LQKENI. V was shortened by 2 bases and J by 3 bases, with 11 bases between the two germline ends. The CDR3 spells CASSPLGAYYEQYF. As DNA, the CDR3 is TGTGCCAGCTCACCATTGGGGGCTTACTACGAGCAGTACTTC. The full variable domain, its missing parts supplied by reference TRBV18 and TRBJ2-7, is NAGVMQNPRHLVRRRGQEARLRCSPMKGHSHVYWYRQLPEEGLKFMVYLQKENIIDESGMPKERFSAEFPKEGPSILRIQQVVRGDSAAYFCASSPLGAYYEQYFGPGTRLTVT.

The rearrangement uses TRBV18 and TRBJ1-6; 7 nucleotides align to TRBD1. From germline, CDR1 is KGHSH and CDR2 LQKENI. The ends lost 3 bases at V and 8 bases at J; junction bases unmatched: 4. CDR3 length: 14 residues. CDR3: CASSPRQGDSPLHF. The CDR3 DNA sequence: TGTGCCAGCTCACCGCGACAGGGAGATTCACCCCTCCACTTT.

The CDR3 is CASSQDLGSGSSYEQYF. The DNA of the CDR3 is TGTGCCAGCAGCCAAGATCTCGGAAGCGGGAGTTCGTACGAGCAGTACTTC. The rearrangement joins TRBV4-2 to TRBJ2-7; 8 bases line up with TRBD2. The CDR3 extends over 17 amino acids. CDR1 and CDR2 from the germline V gene are LGHNA and YNFKEQ. V lost 0 bases to trimming and J lost 4 bases; unmatched junction nucleotides: 11.

This sequence joins TRBV5-6 and TRBJ2-1; D gene uncertain. V lost 2 bases and J 0 bases, leaving 18 bases between the germline ends. Looked up from germline, CDR1 is SGHDT and CDR2 is YYEEEE. The CDR3 is made up of 18 amino acids. The CDR3 region is CASSLIDESIYSYNEQFF. CDR3 DNA sequence: TGTGCCAGCAGCTTAATTGATGAATCAATCTACTCCTACAATGAGCAGTTCTTC.

The V gene is TRBV6-5, the J gene TRBJ1-5; TRBD1 matches at 7 bases. This CDR3 is 15 amino acids long. Per the germline V gene, CDR1 is MNHEY and CDR2 is SVGAGI. With 7 bases clipped from V and 1 base from J, the junction kept 7 bases outside the gene matches. The CDR3 nucleotides are TGTGCCAGCAACAGGGGAGGATTGAGCAATCAGCCCCAGCATTTT. It encodes CASNRGGLSNQPQHF.

This clone has more than one count but fewer than ten. V gene TRBV6-1 combines with J gene TRBJ1-6; TRBD1 agrees at 9 bases. This CDR3 comprises 16 residues. The ends lost 4 bases at V and 5 bases at J; junction bases unmatched: 6. From germline, CDR1 is MNHNS and CDR2 SASEGT. CDR3 loop: CASSALGQGNNSPLHF. For the CDR3, the DNA is TGTGCCAGCAGTGCCTTGGGACAGGGAAATAATTCACCCCTCCACTTT.

Note on this clone: Other DNA sequences in the sample encode the same CDR3. The CDR3 sequence is CASSLGVETQYF. In DNA, the CDR3 is TGCGCCAGCAGCTTGGGAGTAGAGACCCAGTACTTC. V is TRBV5-1 and J is TRBJ2-5; D is unresolved. Germline lookup yields CDR1 SGHRS and CDR2 YFSETQ. This CDR3 comprises 12 residues. Trimming took off 0 bases at V and 4 bases at J, with 4 bases between the two ends.

The CDR3 protein is CASSQVASGEQYF. The CDR3 DNA follows: TGTGCCAGCAGCCAAGTAGCAAGCGGCGAGCAGTACTTC. The chain is built from TRBV3-1 (or the pseudogene TRBV3-2) and TRBJ2-7; possibly TRBD2 for D (5 bases). Trimming cost V 1 base and J 6 bases, with 10 bases left between them. This CDR3 spans 13 amino acids. From germline, CDR1 is LGHDT and CDR2 YNNKEL (reference sequence).

The chain joins TRBV10-3 to TRBJ1-3; no clear D. The germline CDR1 and CDR2 sequences are ENHRY and SYGVKD. Trimming shortened V by 5 bases and J by 1 base, and 6 bases separated the two germline ends. The CDR3 is 13 residues long. Here the CDR3 reads CAISSQSGNTIYF. The CDR3, as DNA: TGTGCCATCAGTTCCCAGTCTGGAAACACCATATATTTT.

This sequence joins TRBV9 and TRBJ2-1; TRBD1 agrees at 9 bases. J lost 7 bases, V lost 3 bases, and 14 bases had no gene match. The CDR3 covers 17 residues. The germline gives CDR1 SGDLS, CDR2 YYNGEE. The CDR3 bases are TGTGCCAGCAGCGGTACAGGGGGCGCTGGGGCAAGGAATGAGCAGTTCTTC. Its translation is CASSGTGGAGARNEQFF.

The genes are TRBV12-5 and TRBJ1-2, with D possibly being TRBD1 (6 bases). The CDR3 extends over 12 amino acids. CDR1 is LGHNT and CDR2 is FRNRAP in the germline V gene. V was shortened by 5 bases and J by 5 bases, with 9 bases between the two germline ends. The CDR3 region is CASGVQGYGYTF. The CDR3 bases are TGTGCTAGTGGTGTACAGGGTTATGGCTACACCTTC.

The rearrangement uses TRBV19 and TRBJ1-2; D is uncertain. Germline CDR1 is LNHDA and CDR2 is SQIVND (reference sequence). V dropped 7 bases and J dropped 3 bases, with 24 bases sitting between them. The CDR3 length is 17 residues. The CDR3 reads CASTVLGRDPSDYGYTF. The DNA of the CDR3 is TGTGCCAGTACCGTTCTGGGCCGGGATCCCTCTGACTATGGCTACACCTTC.

The chain recombines TRBV3-1 (or the pseudogene TRBV3-2) with TRBJ1-5; D is perhaps TRBD1 (5 bases). The CDR3 sequence is 15 residues long. Trimming pared 0 bases from V and 4 bases from J, leaving 10 bases between. The germline V gene has CDR1 LGHDT and CDR2 YNNKEL (reference sequence). CDR3 in DNA: TGTGCCAGCAGCCAAGATAGTCGGGGGAATCAGCCCCAGCATTTT. It codes for CASSQDSRGNQPQHF.

This sequence joins TRBV27 and TRBJ2-1, with D maybe TRBD2 (6 bases). Germline V CDR1 and CDR2: MNHEY, SMNVEV (reference sequence). This CDR3 is 16 amino acids long. The V gene lost 0 bases and the J gene lost 9 bases, with 18 bases spanning the gap. The CDR3 coding sequence is TGTGCCAGCAGTTTATCGGGGACTGGGTTTCTCGGTGAGCAGTTCTTC. Its translation is CASSLSGTGFLGEQFF.

With respect to this clone: The junction departs from germline at one end; a sequencing error may be responsible. This chain uses TRBV12-3 or TRBV12-4 with TRBJ2-4, with unresolved D. The length of the CDR3 is 13 residues. The CDR3 DNA reads TGTGCCAGCAGTTTAGTCGACAAAACCATTCAGTACTTC. Translation gives CASSLVDKTIQYF.

For this clone: This same CDR3 is encoded by further DNA sequences in the sample. The V gene is TRBV28, the J gene TRBJ2-5; maybe TRBD1 (6 bases). In germline, CDR1 is MDHEN, CDR2 SYDVKM. The V and J ends lost 3 bases and 5 bases respectively, with 10 bases between them. This CDR3 has 13 amino acids. The CDR3 DNA follows: TGTGCCAGCAGTTTGGGACAAACCGAGACCCAGTACTTC. It yields the protein CASSLGQTETQYF.

CDR3 nucleotide sequence: TGTGCCAGCTCCCCGGGACAGGGATTCAACAATGAGCAGTTCTTC. Translated, it gives CASSPGQGFNNEQFF. The chain carries TRBV18 and TRBJ2-1, with 9 bases lining up with TRBD1. Germline V gene lookup returns CDR1 KGHSH and CDR2 LQKENI. V lost 6 bases, J lost 5 bases, and 8 bases stayed unmatched. There are 15 residues in the CDR3. The full variable domain, its missing parts supplied by reference TRBV18 and TRBJ2-1, is NAGVMQNPRHLVRRRGQEARLRCSPMKGHSHVYWYRQLPEEGLKFMVYLQKENIIDESGMPKERFSAEFPKEGPSILRIQQVVRGDSAAYFCASSPGQGFNNEQFFGPGTRLTVL.

This chain joins TRBV19 and TRBJ2-1, with TRBD1 matching 11 bases. Looked up from germline, CDR1 is LNHDA and CDR2 is SQIVND (reference sequence). J was trimmed by 9 bases and V by 6 bases; bases with no gene match: 13. The CDR3 sequence is 16 residues long. This chain's CDR3 is CASSQGIGTGGVEQFF. CDR3 DNA sequence: TGTGCCAGTAGCCAAGGGATAGGGACAGGGGGGGTTGAGCAGTTCTTC.

The chain employs TRBV25-1 and TRBJ2-3; no definite D call. V shed 7 bases and J shed 6 bases, with 11 bases lying between them. CDR3 length: 12 amino acids. CDR1 is MGHDK and CDR2 is SYGVNS in the germline V gene. The chain's CDR3 is CASTSRPDTQYF. The CDR3 DNA reads as TGTGCCAGCACTTCCAGGCCGGATACGCAGTATTTT.

The CDR3, as DNA: TGTGCCAGCAGTTTATACAGGGACAGATCCCAGCCCCAGCATTTT. Translation: CASSLYRDRSQPQHF. V and J are TRBV28 and TRBJ1-5; 7 bases line up with TRBD1. Germline CDR1 is MDHEN and CDR2 is SYDVKM. V shed 1 base and J 7 bases; nucleotides not matched to a gene: 7. There are 15 residues in the CDR3.

The genes are TRBV19 and TRBJ2-2; 9 nucleotides match TRBD2. The trim removed 6 bases at V and 5 bases at J, leaving 4 bases unmatched. The germline V gene has CDR1 LNHDA and CDR2 SQIVND (reference sequence). The CDR3 runs to 14 residues. The CDR3 here is CASRTSGWTGELFF. CDR3 DNA: TGTGCCAGTAGAACTAGCGGGTGGACCGGGGAGCTGTTTTTT.

This clone was seen a single time. V usage is TRBV28 and J usage is TRBJ1-5, with 8 bases identical to TRBD1. The trim removed 4 bases at V and 6 bases at J, leaving 8 bases unmatched. Germline V CDR1 and CDR2: MDHEN, SYDVKM. The CDR3 totals 15 residues. CDR3 region: CASSSTGQGTQPQHF. DNA for the CDR3: TGTGCCAGCAGTTCTACCGGACAGGGAACTCAGCCCCAGCATTTT.

This rearrangement joins TRBV19 to TRBJ1-1, with D possibly TRBD1 on 5 matching bases. Germline CDR1 is LNHDA and CDR2 is SQIVND (reference sequence). Trimming stripped 6 bases from V and 11 bases from J, with 19 bases between. The CDR3 spans 13 residues. The CDR3 loop is CASSMGLYTRAFF. DNA of the CDR3: TGTGCCAGTAGCATGGGACTCTATACTCGGGCTTTCTTT.

The chain recombines TRBV6-1 with TRBJ2-5; D is possibly TRBD2 (5 bases). V was cut by 2 bases and J by 11 bases, with 12 bases left in between. Germline V gene sequence: CDR1 MNHNS, CDR2 SASEGT. This CDR3 region has 12 residues. CDR3 loop: CASSESEAVQYF. CDR3 nucleotides: TGTGCCAGCAGTGAATCGGAGGCCGTTCAGTACTTC.